This entry features one TCR beta chain sequence. Its target antigen remains unknown. Within one base of it there is no much larger clone, and no base qualities were kept. The library was prepared using 5' RACE. The listed sequencing device is Illumina HiSeq 2500. A second roughly 7 to 11 cycle PCR used a sample-barcoded 5' primer and a J-beta primer mix. Each TCR beta cDNA molecule received a unique molecular identifier from a template-switch 5' adaptor carrying 12 random nucleotides. Each sample yielded at least 2.5 million CDR3-containing paired-end reads. First-strand cDNA synthesis was performed from all RNA using the Mint cDNA synthesis kit, with priming by a TRBC-specific oligonucleotide. Following uracil-DNA glycosylase treatment, a first 18-cycle PCR with universal primers M1SS and BC2_uni_R was performed on all cDNA. Regarding the original processing steps: Each sample was normalized by randomly selecting 1 million high-quality reads, each carrying a distinct molecular identifier. Instead of being binned into consensus sequences, reads that shared molecular identifiers were thrown out. MiTCR, set to a Q25 quality threshold and the strictest error-elimination algorithm, was used for CDR3 identification, clonotype clustering and error correction. A nonparametric unseen species model with Euler transformation was used to estimate a lower bound on total TCR beta diversity. The public reads were quality trimmed at Q25 with fastp and then assembled into clones with MiXCR by TCRdb, keeping productive beta chains. Each entry merges the rows of one CDR3 protein and shows their most common DNA and genes. These V and J calls originate from TCRdb's pipeline instead of the authors' own analysis. The sample table lists about 730,000 distinct CDR3 sequences, about 42% of them with a count of one. The leading ten clones occupy under 25% of the sample.

These data come from a study of blood T cells in healthy people across ages (dated by TCRdb to the mid-2010s). About the study as a whole: Template switching captured roughly one uniquely barcoded TCR beta cDNA molecule per two T cells in model experiments. The study measured age-related changes in TCR beta repertoire diversity using deep sequencing normalized with unique cDNA molecular identifiers. The donors were divided into four age groups: young (average around 16 years), middle-aged (approximately 39), aged (under 70) and long-lived (around 87). Donors of different ages were randomly distributed across sequencing lanes to avoid experimental bias. For two donors (one aged 18 to 30 and one aged 80 or older), the study analyzed two additional independent replicas of 1 million unique cDNA reads from the same blood draw. Summary of the overall study and its limitations: The percentage of naive T cells measured by flow cytometry correlated strongly with observed TCR beta diversity. Total diversity estimates from one million sequenced T cells were considered lower bounds and underestimates. Because donor CMV infection status was unknown, age-related changes in expanded clonotypes were potentially confounded. As age increased, observed TCR beta diversity per million T cells dropped in a roughly linear way, and a significant reduction was already evident by age about 40. Because profiling used bulk unsorted PBMCs, naive and antigen-experienced compartments could not be compared conclusively. Compared with the aged group, the long-lived group had more naive CD4+ T cells, fewer expanded clones and increased TCR diversity, suggesting age selection.

V loses 0 bases of germline sequence and J loses 12 bases, and the interval between the two ends is 15 bases. The CDR3 covers 14 residues, taking in both the cysteine and the phenylalanine. Of all the DNA, just the CDR3 is kept, 42 bases in frame from base 1. Based on the germline V gene (reference sequence), the CDR1 and CDR2 sequences are DFQATT and SNEGSKA. Systemically healthy Caucasian individuals from Russia, 35 to 40 in total and aged about 6 to 95 years, were included as donors. Around 9.9 milliliters of peripheral blood were collected from each donor into EDTA-treated Vacutainer tubes. Ficoll-Paque density-gradient centrifugation was used to isolate PBMCs, with at least 6.5 million per sample. Total RNA, at least 5 micrograms per sample, was extracted from PBMCs with Trizol reagent. For every donor, flow cytometry on a PBMC aliquot measured the percentage of naive CD45RAhigh/CD27high T cells.

The sample consisted of blood. In this chain, TRBV20-1 is recombined with TRBJ1-6, with the D gene call left open. The sequence was collected from a woman in her fifties or sixties in good health. The bases read TGCAGTGCTAGAGATGGGCGCCTAAAGGAACCCCTCCACTTT. This gives the protein CSARDGRLKEPLHF.